This T cell receptor (beta chain) was sequenced for a study of blood T cell repertoires in COVID-19. Study summary: Italy, Spain and the United States were the sources of the convalescent and acute COVID-19 samples. T cells, B-cell-depleted T cells, or PBMCs supplied cDNA or gDNA.

This clone was observed once. CDR3 length equals 13 residues. The V gene end was trimmed by 5 bases and the J gene end by 11 bases; junction bases not matched to a gene: 9. Germline V gene sequence: CDR1 SGHTA, CDR2 FQGNSA. Under the authors' procedure: Reference gene primers were amplified, and this amplification served to estimate nucleated cell counts. Here immunoSEQ multiplex PCR was the method, and the copy in TCRdb shows in-frame clones only, minus some. V, J and clone size are taken as reported in that table, and D and trimming were inferred from the DNA itself. The sample comprises 200,000 to 250,000 clones, 84% of which are singletons, and about 8% rests with the top ten.

The TCR originated in a woman aged 45-60 years with active or convalescent COVID-19. This sequence joins TRBV7-2 and TRBJ1-2, with 9 bases aligning to TRBD1. The sample was peripheral blood. As DNA, the CDR3 is TGTGCCAGCAGCACCGGGACAGGGCGAGGGTACACCTTC. Amino acids: CASSTGTGRGYTF.